This T cell receptor (beta chain) was obtained from a study of shared clonotypes between healthy human individuals. Study results and caveats: Having only a few donors restricted how much genetic and exposure-history diversity was captured.

About this clone: As yet, its antigen is unknown. Other DNA sequences in the same sample also yield this CDR3.

Methods used by the authors: From ImmunoSEQ came sequences covering only the junction and carrying no quality scores, so filtering differed. TCRdb keeps only in-frame clones here, not all; method: immunoSEQ multiplex PCR. That table is the source of V, J and clone size, and D and trimming were worked out from the DNA. Seen here are about 2.1 million clones, 80% to 95% observed once, and the top ten hold about 1.6%. Naivety among CD8 cells was defined by CD45RO negativity and positive CCR7 selection, thereby excluding terminally differentiated effector memory CD45RA+ cells. Donors comprised only Caucasian adults living in Nashville, Tennessee. The length of the CDR3 is 13 residues. With 8 bases removed from V and 4 bases from J, the gap between germline ends came to 12 bases. The germline CDR1 and CDR2 sequences are MNHEY and SMNVEV (reference sequence).

Sequencing was performed on naive CD8+ T cells from PBMCs. The sequence derives from a man younger than 35 in good health. Some clones in this sample may be carry-over from other donors' samples. The gene calls are TRBV27 and TRBJ2-1; D may match TRBD1 or TRBD2 (5 bases each). The CDR3 sequence: CASRDRGYNEQFF. CDR3 DNA sequence: TGTGCCAGCCGGGACCGAGGGTACAATGAGCAGTTCTTC.